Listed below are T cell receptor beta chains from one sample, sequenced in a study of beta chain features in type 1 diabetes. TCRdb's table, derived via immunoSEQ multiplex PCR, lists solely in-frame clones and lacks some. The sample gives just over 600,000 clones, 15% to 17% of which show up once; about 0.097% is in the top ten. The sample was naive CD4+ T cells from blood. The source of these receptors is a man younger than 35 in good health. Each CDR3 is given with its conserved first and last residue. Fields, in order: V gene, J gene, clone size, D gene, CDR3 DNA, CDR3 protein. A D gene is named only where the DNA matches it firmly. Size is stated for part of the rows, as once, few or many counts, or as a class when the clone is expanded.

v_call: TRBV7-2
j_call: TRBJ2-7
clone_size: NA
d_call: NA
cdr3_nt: TGTGCCAGCAGCTTGGCCCCCTACGAGCAGTACTTC
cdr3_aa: CASSLAPYEQYF

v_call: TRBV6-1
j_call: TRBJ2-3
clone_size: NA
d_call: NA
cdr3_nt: TGTGCCAGCAGTGCCATGGCCGGTATCACAGATACGCAGTATTTT
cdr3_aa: CASSAMAGITDTQYF

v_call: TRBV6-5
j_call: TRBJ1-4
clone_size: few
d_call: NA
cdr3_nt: TGTGCCAGCAGTTACTCAGGGTTTCGAGTAGAAAAACTGTTTTTT
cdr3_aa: CASSYSGFRVEKLFF

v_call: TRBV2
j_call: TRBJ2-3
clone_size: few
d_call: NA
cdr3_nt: TGTGCCAGCAGTGAAGAGGCCCTCAGAGTGGTAGATACGCAGTATTTT
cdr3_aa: CASSEEALRVVDTQYF

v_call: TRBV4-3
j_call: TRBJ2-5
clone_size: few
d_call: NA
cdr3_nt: TGCGCCAGCAGCCAAGAGATCAGGGGAGAGACCCAGTACTTC
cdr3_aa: CASSQEIRGETQYF

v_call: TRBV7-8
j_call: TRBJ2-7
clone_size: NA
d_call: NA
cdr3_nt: TGTGCCAGCAGCTTCAGGGTAGCCTACGAGCAGTACTTC
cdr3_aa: CASSFRVAYEQYF

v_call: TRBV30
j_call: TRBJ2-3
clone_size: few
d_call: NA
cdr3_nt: TGTGCCTGGAGTGTCCCTCAAAAAACATCGGATACGCAGTATTTT
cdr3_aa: CAWSVPQKTSDTQYF

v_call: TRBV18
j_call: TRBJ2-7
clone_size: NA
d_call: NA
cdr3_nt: TGTGCCAGCTCACCGATGACAGGCAGGGCCTACGAGCAGTACTTC
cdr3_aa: CASSPMTGRAYEQYF

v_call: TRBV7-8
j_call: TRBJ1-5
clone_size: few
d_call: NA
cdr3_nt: TGTGCCAGCAGGAAACCGGGAGCAAATCAGCCCCAGCATTTT
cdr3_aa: CASRKPGANQPQHF

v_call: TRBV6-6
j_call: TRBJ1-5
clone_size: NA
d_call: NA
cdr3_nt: TGTGCCAGCAGTTACGAGGTGGAGAATCAGCCCCAGCATTTT
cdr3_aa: CASSYEVENQPQHF

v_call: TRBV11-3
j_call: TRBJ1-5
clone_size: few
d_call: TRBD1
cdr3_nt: TGTGCCAGCAGTCGAACAGGGGATGTACGGGGAAAGAGCAATCAGCCCCAGCATTTT
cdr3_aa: CASSRTGDVRGKSNQPQHF

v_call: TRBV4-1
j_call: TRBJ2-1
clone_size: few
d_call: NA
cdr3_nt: TGCGCCAGCAGCCCGGGCCGTGGAGACTACAATGAGCAGTTCTTC
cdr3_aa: CASSPGRGDYNEQFF

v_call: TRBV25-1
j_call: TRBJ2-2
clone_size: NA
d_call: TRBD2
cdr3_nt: TGTGCCAGCAGGCACAACGCGGGGGGTAACACCGGGGAGCTGTTTTTT
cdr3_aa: CASRHNAGGNTGELFF

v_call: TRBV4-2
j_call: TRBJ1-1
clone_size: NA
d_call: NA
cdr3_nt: TGTGCCAGCAGCCAAGATTGGTGGAGGCGATCGAACACTGAAGCTTTCTTT
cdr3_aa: CASSQDWWRRSNTEAFF

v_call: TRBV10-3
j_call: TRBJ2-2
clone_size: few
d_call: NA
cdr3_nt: TGTGCCATCAGTGAGTCGGAGGGGGCTGGCACCGGGGAGCTGTTTTTT
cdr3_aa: CAISESEGAGTGELFF

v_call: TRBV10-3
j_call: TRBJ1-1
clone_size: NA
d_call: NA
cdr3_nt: TGTGCCATTAAGGCAGCGAACACTGAAGCTTTCTTT
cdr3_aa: CAIKAANTEAFF